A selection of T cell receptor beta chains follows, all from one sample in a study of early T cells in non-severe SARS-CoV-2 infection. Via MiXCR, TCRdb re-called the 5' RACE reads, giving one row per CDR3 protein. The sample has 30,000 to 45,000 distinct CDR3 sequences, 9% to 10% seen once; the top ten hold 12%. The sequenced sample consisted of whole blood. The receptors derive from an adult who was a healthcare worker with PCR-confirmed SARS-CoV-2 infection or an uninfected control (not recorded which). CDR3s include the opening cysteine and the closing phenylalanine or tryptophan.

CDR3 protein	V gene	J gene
CASSPTIGGTPGANVLTF	TRBV3-1	TRBJ2-6
CASSLMGARQPQHF	TRBV5-6	TRBJ1-5
CASSLQQGAESPLHF	TRBV5-4	TRBJ1-6
CASSLRALQDPAKNIQYF	TRBV28	TRBJ2-4
CASSLDPFSRGTEAFF	TRBV7-2	TRBJ1-1
CASSPSRNQPQHF	TRBV2	TRBJ1-5
CASRRQGDEKLFF	TRBV28	TRBJ1-4
CSVEVQGDEQFF	TRBV29-1	TRBJ2-1
CASSLGTGTETQYF	TRBV7-6	TRBJ2-5
CASSFGDRGNQPQHF	TRBV28	TRBJ1-5
CAISEGGDSNQPQHF	TRBV10-3	TRBJ1-5
CASRRQANTGELFF	TRBV6-5	TRBJ2-2
CAISESRLAHGEQFF	TRBV10-3	TRBJ2-1
CSARGDTEAFF	TRBV20-1	TRBJ1-1
CASGFEQGSEQYF	TRBV12-5	TRBJ2-7
CASSWTASSGNTIYF	TRBV7-2	TRBJ1-3
CASSLVAVNTGELFF	TRBV5-1	TRBJ2-2
CSAQNPTGTYEQYF	TRBV20-1	TRBJ2-7
CASSLSQGYTQETQYF	TRBV28	TRBJ2-5
CASGTGLSGANVLTF	TRBV27	TRBJ2-6
CASSQESGGGNQPQHF	TRBV4-3	TRBJ1-5
CASSSDQEQPQHF	TRBV18	TRBJ1-5
CASKPTSRVLNEQFF	TRBV19	TRBJ2-1
CATSDFYNEQFF	TRBV24-1	TRBJ2-1
CASSFFRNNEQFF	TRBV7-8	TRBJ2-1
CASSQGDGYRQPQHF	TRBV4-1	TRBJ1-5
CSARELLRDRDGTQYF	TRBV20-1	TRBJ2-5
CASSPSLCF	TRBV11-3	TRBJ1-4